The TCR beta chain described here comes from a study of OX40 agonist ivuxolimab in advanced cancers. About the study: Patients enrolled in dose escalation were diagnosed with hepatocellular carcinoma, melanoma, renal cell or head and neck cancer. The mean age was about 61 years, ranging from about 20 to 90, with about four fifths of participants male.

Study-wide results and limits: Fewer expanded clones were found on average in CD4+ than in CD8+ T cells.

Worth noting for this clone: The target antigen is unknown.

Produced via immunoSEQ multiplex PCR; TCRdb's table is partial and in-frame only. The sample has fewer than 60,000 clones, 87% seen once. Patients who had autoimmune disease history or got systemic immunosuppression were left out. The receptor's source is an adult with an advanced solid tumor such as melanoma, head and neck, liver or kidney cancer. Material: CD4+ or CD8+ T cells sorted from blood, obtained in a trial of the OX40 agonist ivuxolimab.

The CDR3, as DNA: TGTGCCATCAGTGAGTCCGGTAGCAATCAGCCCCAGCATTTT. As protein: CAISESGSNQPQHF. V gene TRBV10-3 combines with J gene TRBJ1-5; D call uncertain. V was pared by 0 bases and J by 0 bases, with 3 bases between. Germline V gene lookup returns CDR1 ENHRY and CDR2 SYGVKD. The CDR3 length is 14 residues.